The 9 T cell receptor beta chains listed next were all sequenced from one sample in a study of T cells in Graves' hyperthyroidism and ophthalmopathy. Researchers amplified the TCR beta CDR3 regions from RNA transcripts. An initial round of RT-PCR targeting the TCR CDR3 relied on the HTBI primer set. One entry per CDR3 protein results from TCRdb running MiXCR on the multiplex PCR reads. The sample lists more than 500,000 distinct CDR3 sequences, roughly a sixth seen once, with 25% to 30% in the top ten. What was sequenced was blood. The receptors were sampled from a woman aged 25 to 39 with Graves' ophthalmopathy.

The chain uses TRBV27 and TRBJ2-3; possibly TRBD1 or TRBD2 for D (5 bases each). The CDR3 has 14 amino acids. V was cut by 6 bases and J by 4 bases, with 14 bases left in between. The germline V gene has CDR1 MNHEY and CDR2 SMNVEV (reference sequence). The CDR3 is CASSWNVGADTQYF. CDR3 in DNA: TGTGCCAGCAGCTGGAACGTGGGGGCAGATACGCAGTATTTT.

This clonotype was counted many times. V is TRBV3-2 and J is TRBJ2-1; TRBD1, the table's D call, lacks a check against the DNA. TRBV3-2 counts as a pseudogene. The CDR3 runs to 15 residues. CDR3 residues: CAFTGRGSPYNEQFF. The CDR3 bases are TGTGCCTTTACCGGCAGGGGTAGCCCCTACAATGAGCAGTTCTTC.

A few counts support this clonotype. The rearrangement uses TRBV6-2 or TRBV6-3 and TRBJ2-1; 13 bases map to TRBD2. The CDR3 contains 16 residues. Trimming cost V 5 bases and J 9 bases; bases outside gene matches: 10. CDR1 is MNHEY and CDR2 is SVGEGT in the germline V gene. CDR3 loop: CASSNDGLAGVGEQFF. CDR3 nucleotides: TGTGCCAGCAGTAACGATGGACTAGCGGGAGTAGGTGAGCAGTTCTTC.

With regard to this clonotype: A read error is possible here, since a much larger clone lies one base away. The chain links TRBV2 to TRBJ2-5, with D possibly TRBD1 on 5 matching bases. The CDR3 length is 12 residues. V lost 7 bases and J lost 1, with 7 bases in between. Germline values: CDR1 SNHLY, CDR2 FYNNEI. The CDR3 is CASNRFQETQYF. The CDR3 region has the DNA TGTGCCAGCAACAGGTTCCAAGAGACCCAGTACTTC.

With regard to this clonotype: A read error is possible here, since a much larger clone lies one base away. The V and J genes are TRBV5-6 and TRBJ1-4; D gene uncertain. V was pared by 5 bases and J by 6 bases, with 14 bases between. This CDR3 has 14 amino acids. Looked up from germline, CDR1 is SGHDT and CDR2 is YYEEEE. CDR3 loop: CASRSLDGDEKLFF. The CDR3 coding sequence is TGTGCCAGCAGATCCTTGGATGGGGATGAAAAACTGTTTTTT. The whole variable domain, remainder taken from reference TRBV5-6 and TRBJ1-4, is DAGVTQSPTHLIKTRGQQVTLRCSPKSGHDTVSWYQQALGQGPQFIFQYYEEEERQRGNFPDRFSGHQFPNYSSELNVNALLLGDSALYLCASRSLDGDEKLFFGSGTQLSVL.

Worth noting for this clonotype: A much larger clone sits a single nucleotide away, making a read error possible. The rearrangement uses TRBV20-1 and TRBJ2-1; no clear D gene. The end of the DNA aligns better with TRBJ2-7, so the J call may be wrong. From germline, CDR1 is DFQATT and CDR2 SNEGSKA (reference sequence). This CDR3 region has 12 residues. The CDR3, as DNA: TGCAGTGCTAGCGGATCCTACAATGAGCAGTACTTC. Amino acid sequence: CSASGSYNEQYF.

This chain connects TRBV28 to TRBJ2-5; unclear D gene. Trimming removed 8 bases at V and 0 bases at J, with 10 bases between. The CDR3 has 13 amino acids. The V gene's germline CDR1 is MDHEN and CDR2 SYDVKM. CDR3 sequence: CASGWADQETQYF. The CDR3 DNA reads TGTGCCAGCGGCTGGGCGGACCAAGAGACCCAGTACTTC.

The rearrangement links TRBV10-3 to TRBJ2-7; 7 bases map to TRBD1. The CDR3 contains 14 residues. CDR1 is ENHRY and CDR2 is SYGVKD in the germline V gene. V lost 6 bases, J lost 2 bases, and 7 bases stayed unmatched. This chain's CDR3 is CAIRGDSETYEQYF. The CDR3 DNA sequence: TGTGCCATCAGGGGGGACAGCGAAACCTACGAGCAGTACTTC.

This clonotype was picked up many times. This chain links TRBV6-1 with TRBJ2-3, with TRBD1 identical over 7 bases. V lost 4 bases and J lost 5; bases outside the gene matches: 9. The length of the CDR3 is 15 residues. Germline CDR1 MNHNS, CDR2 SASEGT. The CDR3 reads CASSGVGGALDTQYF. The CDR3 region has the DNA TGTGCCAGCAGTGGGGTAGGGGGCGCGTTAGATACGCAGTATTTT.